These T cell receptor beta chains were read from a single sample in a study of radiotherapy plus CTLA-4 blockade in lung cancer. Profiling relied on immunoSEQ multiplex PCR, and the TCRdb table lists in-frame clones only, not all of them. The table includes roughly 54,000 clones, 65% to 85% detected once. The sample in question was peripheral blood, obtained from a patient treated with radiotherapy plus ipilimumab. Receptors originate from a human donor with non-small cell lung cancer who had a partial response to radiotherapy plus ipilimumab. CDR3s include the opening cysteine and the closing phenylalanine or tryptophan. The order of the fields is J gene, D gene, V gene, clone size, CDR3 length, CDR3 protein, CDR3 DNA. A D gene is named only where the DNA matches it firmly. Size tells how often a clone was seen (once, few, many) or the class of an expanded clone, and some rows leave it out.

>TRBJ1-1|NA|TRBV6-5|NA|14
CASSPIPQGTEAFF
TGTGCCAGCAGTCCCATACCGCAGGGTACAGAAGCTTTCTTT
>TRBJ1-5|NA|TRBV19|NA|13
CASEGPTDPFQHF
TGTGCATCAGAGGGCCCGACGGACCCTTTTCAGCATTTT
>TRBJ2-4|TRBD1|TRBV28|few|15
CASSYTGGGKNIQYF
TGTGCCAGCAGTTACACAGGGGGCGGCAAAAACATTCAGTACTTC
>TRBJ1-4|TRBD1|TRBV30|NA|14
CAWSGGGTNEKLFF
TGTGCCTGGAGCGGAGGGGGCACTAATGAAAAACTGTTTTTT
>TRBJ1-1|NA|TRBV5-5|NA|11
CASSPGLEPFF
TGTGCCAGCAGCCCCGGACTCGAACCTTTCTTT
>TRBJ1-2|TRBD1|TRBV5-1|NA|16
CASSPNSGQGTYGYTF
TGCGCCAGCAGCCCGAATTCAGGACAGGGTACCTATGGCTACACCTTC
>TRBJ2-1|TRBD1|TRBV5-1|NA|15
CASSLAEQGAHEQFF
TGCGCCAGCAGCTTGGCCGAACAGGGGGCCCACGAGCAGTTCTTC
>TRBJ2-2|TRBD2|TRBV5-3|NA|17
CARSPRGGPANTGELFF
TGTGCCAGAAGCCCGCGGGGGGGCCCCGCGAACACCGGGGAGCTGTTTTTT
>TRBJ2-7|TRBD1|TRBV5-4|NA|15
CASSLGGTGGIRQYF
TGTGCCAGCAGCCTGGGAGGGACAGGGGGAATCAGACAGTACTTC
>TRBJ2-7|NA|TRBV9|once|13
CASRDPGTYEQYF
TGTGCCAGCAGGGACCCCGGGACTTACGAGCAGTACTTC
>TRBJ2-6|TRBD1|TRBV11-2|NA|15
CASSETGPGANVLTF
TGTGCCAGCAGCGAGACAGGGCCTGGGGCCAACGTCCTGACTTTC
>TRBJ2-2|NA|TRBV15|few|15
CATSSYDGLTGELFF
TGTGCCACCAGCAGCTATGACGGACTCACCGGGGAGCTGTTTTTT
>TRBJ2-7|NA|TRBV28|NA|14
CASSVRGATYEQYF
TGTGCCAGCAGTGTCCGGGGGGCGACCTACGAGCAGTACTTC
>TRBJ2-3|TRBD2|TRBV4-2|NA|18
CASSQEGPAGGRTDTQYF
TGTGCCAGCAGCCAAGAGGGGCCAGCGGGGGGTCGCACAGATACGCAGTATTTT
>TRBJ2-2|NA|TRBV10-1|NA|11
CARARAGELFF
TGCGCCAGGGCGAGGGCCGGGGAGCTGTTTTTT
>TRBJ1-1|TRBD1|TRBV6-1|NA|14
CASSRDRVKSEAFF
TGTGCCAGCAGTAGGGACAGGGTAAAGTCTGAAGCTTTCTTT